This TCR beta chain is from a study of T cell responses to AZD1222 COVID-19 vaccine (TCRdb year 2021). Regarding the study in general: A total of approximately 240 trial participants underwent TCR sequencing, of whom approximately 200 had received two doses of AZD1222 and about 26 had received two doses of the MenACWY control vaccine. Trial participants were enrolled by age into 18-55, 56-69 and 70-plus year subgroups, with approximately 160, 26 and 62 TCR-sequenced participants respectively. What the work shows at the level of the full study, not this receptor alone: Because no day 14 peak-response samples were available, the repertoires could be characterized only after the peak T cell response. Participants were mostly white British and included more females than males, and it was suggested by the authors that clonal diversity may have been underestimated. Conclusions about previously exposed vaccinees were limited because only six or seven AZD1222 recipients were SARS-CoV-2 seropositive at baseline. CD4 TCRs associated with the vaccine covered the entire spike protein, and the dominant responses were in regions 160-218 and 743-854. The 56-69-year group was small, and its depth increase did not reach significance, likely because of low power. Reportedly, close to half of the unique spike-specific TCRs recognized epitopes lying outside the regions that are mutated in the B.1.351 and B.1.1.7 variants. After two AZD1222 doses, both the breadth and the depth of spike-specific TCRs were significantly higher than at day 0 and than in MenACWY recipients.

The CDR3 contains 14 residues, cysteine and phenylalanine counted. Of all the DNA, just the CDR3 is kept, 42 bases in frame from base 1. The CDR3 regions of human TCRbeta chains were subjected to immunosequencing. Processing in the source paper ran as follows. Repertoire TCRs were matched against a reference library of SARS-CoV-2-specific TCRs generated with the MIRA antigen-specificity platform. Breadth was defined as the fraction of unique TCRs that were SARS-CoV-2-associated, and depth was defined as the fraction of total T cells that were SARS-CoV-2-associated. Using the MIRA data, each spike-specific TCR was mapped to the spike region that the TCR reacts to and placed in a CD4 or CD8 class. Log10-transformed breadth and depth values were compared by one-way ANOVA with Sidak's multiple comparisons tests. Here the immuneACCESS table is served through TCRdb, limited to in-frame sequences with V and J called. Missing clones are a known gap in these copies; in checked studies unresolved V genes cover under half, and the rest lacks a known reason. The V and J calls and clone size come from that table; D and trimming were worked out from the DNA. Present in this sample are 250,000 to 300,000 clones, about 94% of which were seen just once. The top ten constitute 0.5% to 0.65% of the sample.

In the paper's terms, the time point label means: about 28 days (+/-7) after the second vaccine dose. Because spike-specific TCR depth and breadth did not differ between the two schedules, AZD1222 recipients who got a second dose at roughly 4 weeks were pooled with those who got a second dose at roughly 12 weeks. The vaccinee samples were drawn from two UK trials, COV001 and COV002, one of which was a single-blind randomized controlled phase 2/3 trial testing AZD1222 (ChAdOx1 nCoV-19) in healthy adults. For TCRbeta chain sequencing, PBMC samples were collected from trial participants at day 0 and at day 28 after the second dose. As concerns this clone: Which antigen it targets is not known. No per-base quality is available; no much larger clone lies one base away.

The chain links TRBV21-1 with TRBJ1-2; the table's D call, TRBD1, was not checked against the DNA. TRBV21-1 is marked as a pseudogene. This receptor was identified in an adult who received the AZD1222 COVID-19 vaccine. This specimen consisted of peripheral blood, obtained 28 days after the second AZD1222 dose. The DNA sequence reads TGTGCCAGCAAGGACAGGGGGCGATTTGGTGGCTACACCTTC. The translation is CASKDRGRFGGYTF.